This TCR beta chain derives from a study of cytomegalovirus exposure and HLA in healthy donors. Both 60 Vbeta primers and 13 Jbeta primers went into the PCR. The method was immunoSEQ multiplex PCR; TCRdb's version includes in-frame clones alone and lacks a portion of them. The table includes under 200,000 clones, roughly four fifths detected once. CDR1 SGHTA and CDR2 FQGNSA come from the germline V gene. The V segment lost 1 base and the J segment 5 bases; nucleotides outside the gene matches: 2. The CDR3 contains 14 residues. The receptor was isolated from a female donor in good health and CMV-seronegative. Sequenced: PBMCs. The chain joins TRBV7-2 to TRBJ2-5; 9 nucleotides match TRBD1. The CDR3 protein is CASSLGGTGETQYF. CDR3 coding DNA: TGTGCCAGCAGCTTAGGTGGGACAGGGGAGACCCAGTACTTC.